This TCR beta chain was observed in a study of technical replicates of blood from several donors. Germline V gene sequence: CDR1 MNHNS, CDR2 SASEGT. CDR3 length equals 15 residues. V lost 6 bases and J 4 bases, leaving 18 bases between the germline ends. Sequencing was performed with immunoSEQ multiplex PCR; in TCRdb, only in-frame clones are kept and a portion is missing. The sample lists approximately 81,000 clones, 90% to 96% occurring once. The V gene is TRBV6-1, the J gene TRBJ2-5; maybe TRBD1 (6 bases). The TCR was taken from a human donor in good health. The sample comprised T cells isolated from PBMCs. CDR3 protein: CASRDPGHRRETQYF. The CDR3 DNA sequence: TGTGCCAGCAGGGATCCGGGACACCGGCGAGAGACCCAGTACTTC.